What follows are 11 T cell receptor beta chains derived from one specimen sequenced in a study of technical replicates of blood from a few donors. The table came from immunoSEQ multiplex PCR; TCRdb's copy has only in-frame clones and leaves some out. The sample holds 100,000 or so clones, around 95% seen once. Specimen: T cells isolated from PBMCs. All receptors come from a human donor in good health.

The chain recombines TRBV10-3 with TRBJ2-2; no reliable D call. This CDR3 is built from 11 residues. Trimming took 6 bases from V and 8 from J, leaving 7 bases between them. Germline V gene data show CDR1 as ENHRY and CDR2 as SYGVKD. The CDR3 nucleotides read TGTGCCATCAGGGCTTCTGGGGAGCTGTTTTTT. Translation: CAIRASGELFF.

This clone was recorded only once. The V call is TRBV5-8, the J call TRBJ2-7; D remains unclear. Germline V gene lookup returns CDR1 SGHTS and CDR2 YDEGEE. This CDR3 spans 11 amino acids. V gave up 3 bases and J gave up 4 bases, with 5 bases separating them. CDR3 residues: CASSSSYEQYF. CDR3 in DNA: TGTGCCAGCAGCTCCTCTTACGAGCAGTACTTC.

V gene TRBV7-8 combines with J gene TRBJ2-7; D unresolved. Trimming took off 11 bases at V and 11 bases at J, with 10 bases between the two ends. CDR1 and CDR2 (germline): SGHVS, FQNEAQ. CDR3 length: 8 residues. CDR3: CAPVLEYF. CDR3 nucleotides: TGTGCCCCGGTATTAGAGTACTTC.

The J gene is TRBJ2-2, the V gene TRBV11-1, with D unclear. Per germline, CDR1 SGHAT and CDR2 FQDESV (reference sequence). Trimming pared 1 base from V and 4 bases from J, leaving 4 bases between. The CDR3 covers 13 residues. CDR3 residues: CASSLVGTGELFF. The CDR3 DNA reads as TGTGCCAGCAGCTTAGTCGGCACCGGGGAGCTGTTTTTT.

The J gene is TRBJ2-7, the V gene TRBV7-9, with 7 bases lining up with TRBD1. This CDR3 has 15 residues. Germline loops: CDR1 SEHNR, CDR2 FQNEAQ (reference sequence). V shed 4 bases, J shed 2 bases, and the junction held 8 bases outside the gene matches. CDR3 nucleotide sequence: TGTGCCAGCAGCTCGAGACAGGGTGTAACCTACGAGCAGTACTTC. This sequence encodes CASSSRQGVTYEQYF.

This chain joins TRBV29-1 and TRBJ2-5; possibly TRBD1 for D (5 bases). The CDR3 length is 14 residues. V was cut by 8 bases and J by 7 bases, with 23 bases left in between. Germline values: CDR1 SQVTM, CDR2 ANQGSEA. The CDR3 protein is CSLGWGRAARTQYF. CDR3 bases: TGCAGCCTTGGGTGGGGCAGGGCCGCGCGGACCCAGTACTTC.

The chain uses TRBV28 and TRBJ1-1, with D maybe TRBD1 (6 bases). Germline V CDR1 and CDR2: MDHEN, SYDVKM. V dropped 3 bases and J dropped 1 base, with 12 bases sitting between them. The CDR3 loop spans 15 amino acids. This CDR3 is CASSFLATGNTEAFF. DNA for the CDR3: TGTGCCAGCAGTTTTTTGGCGACAGGGAACACTGAAGCTTTCTTT.

The genes are TRBV12-5 and TRBJ2-3; D possibly corresponds to TRBD2 (5 bases). Trimming stripped 1 base from V and 3 bases from J, with 5 bases between. The V gene's germline CDR1 is LGHNT and CDR2 FRNRAP. The CDR3 sequence is 13 residues long. CDR3 DNA sequence: TGTGCTAGTGGTTTGGCGGGGACAGATACGCAGTATTTT. Translating it yields CASGLAGTDTQYF.

The CDR3 coding sequence is TGCGCCAGCAGCCCCGACAGCCAAGAGACCCAGTACTTC. Amino acid sequence: CASSPDSQETQYF. J is TRBJ2-5 and V is TRBV5-1; possible D gene TRBD1, 5 bases. The CDR3 extends over 13 amino acids. V lost 4 bases to trimming and J lost 1 base, with 8 bases between them. The germline gives CDR1 SGHRS, CDR2 YFSETQ. The full variable domain, completed using reference TRBV5-1 and TRBJ2-5, is KAGVTQTPRYLIKTRGQQVTLSCSPISGHRSVSWYQQTPGQGLQFLFEYFSETQRNKGNFPGRFSGRQFSNSRSEMNVSTLELGDSALYLCASSPDSQETQYFGPGTRLLVL.

V usage is TRBV4-1 and J usage is TRBJ1-2, with TRBD1 identical over 8 bases. Per germline, CDR1 MGHRA and CDR2 YSYEKL. The CDR3 extends over 21 amino acids. Unmatched junction bases numbered 22, after V lost 0 bases and J lost 4 bases. This CDR3 reads CASSQDGRTGISWVVGYGYTF. In DNA form, the CDR3 reads TGCGCCAGCAGCCAAGATGGAAGGACAGGGATATCGTGGGTGGTCGGCTATGGCTACACCTTC.

The V gene is TRBV15, the J gene TRBJ2-1; 8 positions agree with TRBD2. V shed 1 base, J shed 1 base, and the junction held 0 bases outside the gene matches. Germline loops: CDR1 LNHNV, CDR2 YYDKDF (reference sequence). This CDR3 is 15 amino acids long. The CDR3 sequence: CATSRAGGSYNEQFF. The CDR3 nucleotides are TGTGCCACCAGCAGAGCGGGAGGGTCCTACAATGAGCAGTTCTTC. Full variable domain (outside the CDR3, taken from reference TRBV15 and TRBJ2-1): DAMVIQNPRYQVTQFGKPVTLSCSQTLNHNVMYWYQQKSSQAPKLLFHYYDKDFNNEADTPDNFQSRRPNTSFCFLDIRSPGLGDTAMYLCATSRAGGSYNEQFFGPGTRLTVL.